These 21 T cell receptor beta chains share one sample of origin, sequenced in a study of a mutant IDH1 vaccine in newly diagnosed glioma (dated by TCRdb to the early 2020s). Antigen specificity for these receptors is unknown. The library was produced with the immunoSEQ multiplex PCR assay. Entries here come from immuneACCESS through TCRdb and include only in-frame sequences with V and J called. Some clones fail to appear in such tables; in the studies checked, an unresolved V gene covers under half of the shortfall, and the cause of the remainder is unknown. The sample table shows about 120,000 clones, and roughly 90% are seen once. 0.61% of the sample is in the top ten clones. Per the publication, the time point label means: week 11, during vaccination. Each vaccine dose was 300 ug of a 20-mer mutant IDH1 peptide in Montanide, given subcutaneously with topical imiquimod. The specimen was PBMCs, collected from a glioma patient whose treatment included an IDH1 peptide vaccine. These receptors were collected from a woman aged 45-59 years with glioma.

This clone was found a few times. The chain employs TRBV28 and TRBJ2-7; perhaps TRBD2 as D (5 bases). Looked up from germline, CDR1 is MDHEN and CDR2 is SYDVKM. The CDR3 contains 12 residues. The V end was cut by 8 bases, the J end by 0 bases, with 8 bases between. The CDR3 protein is CASERNSYEQYF. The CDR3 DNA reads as TGTGCCAGCGAGCGGAACTCCTACGAGCAGTACTTC.

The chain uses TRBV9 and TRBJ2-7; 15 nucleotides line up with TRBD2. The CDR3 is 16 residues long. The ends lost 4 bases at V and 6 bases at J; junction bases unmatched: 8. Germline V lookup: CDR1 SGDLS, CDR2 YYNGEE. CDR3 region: CASSPGLAGGEAEQYF. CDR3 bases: TGTGCCAGCAGCCCGGGACTAGCGGGAGGAGAAGCCGAGCAGTACTTC.

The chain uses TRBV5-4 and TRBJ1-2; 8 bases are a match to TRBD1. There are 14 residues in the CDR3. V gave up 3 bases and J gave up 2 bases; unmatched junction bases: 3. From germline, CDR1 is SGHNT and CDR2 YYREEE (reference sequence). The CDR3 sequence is CASSWGQENYGYTF. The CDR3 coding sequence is TGTGCCAGCAGCTGGGGACAGGAGAACTATGGCTACACCTTC.

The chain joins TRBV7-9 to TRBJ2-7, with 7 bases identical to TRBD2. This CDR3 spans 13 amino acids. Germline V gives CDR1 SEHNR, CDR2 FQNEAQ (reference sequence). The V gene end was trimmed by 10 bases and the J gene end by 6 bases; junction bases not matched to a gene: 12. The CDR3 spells CAIRRERASEQYF. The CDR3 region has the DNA TGTGCCATTCGGCGGGAGAGGGCCTCCGAGCAGTACTTC. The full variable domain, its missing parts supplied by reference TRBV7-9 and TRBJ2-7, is DTGVSQNPRHKITKRGQNVTFRCDPISEHNRLYWYRQTLGQGPEFLTYFQNEAQLEKSRLLSDRFSAERPKGSFSTLEIQRTEQGDSAMYLCAIRRERASEQYFGPGTRLTVT.

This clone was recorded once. The CDR3 is CASSPLVGTNEKLFF. The CDR3, as DNA: TGTGCCAGCAGCCCACTCGTCGGAACTAATGAAAAACTGTTTTTT. This rearrangement joins TRBV7-6 to TRBJ1-4, with no clear D. Trimming cost V 5 bases and J 1 base, with 11 bases left between them. CDR1 and CDR2 (germline): SGHVS, FNYEAQ. The CDR3 has 15 amino acids.

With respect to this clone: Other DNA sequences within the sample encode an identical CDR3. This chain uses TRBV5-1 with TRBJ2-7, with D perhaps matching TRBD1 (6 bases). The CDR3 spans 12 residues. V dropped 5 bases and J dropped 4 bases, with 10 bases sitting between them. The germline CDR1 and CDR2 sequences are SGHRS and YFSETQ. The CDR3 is CASSLQGYEQYF. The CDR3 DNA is TGCGCCAGCAGTTTACAGGGATACGAGCAGTACTTC.

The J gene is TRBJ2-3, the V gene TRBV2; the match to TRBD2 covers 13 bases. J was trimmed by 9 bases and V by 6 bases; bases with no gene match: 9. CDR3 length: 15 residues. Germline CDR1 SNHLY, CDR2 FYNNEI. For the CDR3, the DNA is TGTGCCAGCAGGCCGGGACTAGCGGGGTTAAGGACGCAGTATTTT. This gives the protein CASRPGLAGLRTQYF.

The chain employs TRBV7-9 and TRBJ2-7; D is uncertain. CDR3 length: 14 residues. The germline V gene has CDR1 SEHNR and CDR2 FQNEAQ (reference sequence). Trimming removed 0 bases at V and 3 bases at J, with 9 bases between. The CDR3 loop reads CASSLAPDNYEQYF. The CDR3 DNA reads TGTGCCAGCAGCTTAGCCCCCGACAACTACGAGCAGTACTTC.

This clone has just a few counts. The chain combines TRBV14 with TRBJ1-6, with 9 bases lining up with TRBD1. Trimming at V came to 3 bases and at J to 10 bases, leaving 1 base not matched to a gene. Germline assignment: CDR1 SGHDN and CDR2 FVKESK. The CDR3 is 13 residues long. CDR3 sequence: CASSQDRGSPLHF. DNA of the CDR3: TGTGCCAGCAGCCAGGACAGGGGCTCACCCCTCCACTTT.

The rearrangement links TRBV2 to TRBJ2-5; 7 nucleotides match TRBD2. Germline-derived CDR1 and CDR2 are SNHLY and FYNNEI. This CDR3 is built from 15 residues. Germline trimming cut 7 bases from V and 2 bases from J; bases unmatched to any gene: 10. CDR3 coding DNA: TGTGCCAGCAACATCAAGGGAGCGGGACAAGAGACCCAGTACTTC. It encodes CASNIKGAGQETQYF.

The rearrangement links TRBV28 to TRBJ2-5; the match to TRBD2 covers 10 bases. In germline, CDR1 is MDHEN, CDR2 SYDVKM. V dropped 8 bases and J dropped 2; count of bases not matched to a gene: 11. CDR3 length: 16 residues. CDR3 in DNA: TGTGCCAGCGGAAGACTAGCGGGTCTTACTCAAGAGACCCAGTACTTC. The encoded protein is CASGRLAGLTQETQYF.

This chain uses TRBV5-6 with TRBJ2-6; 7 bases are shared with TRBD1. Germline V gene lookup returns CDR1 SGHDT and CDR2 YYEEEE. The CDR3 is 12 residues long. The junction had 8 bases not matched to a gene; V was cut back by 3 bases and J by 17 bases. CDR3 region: CASSSGQVAMTF. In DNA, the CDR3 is TGTGCCAGCAGCTCCGGACAGGTTGCTATGACTTTC.

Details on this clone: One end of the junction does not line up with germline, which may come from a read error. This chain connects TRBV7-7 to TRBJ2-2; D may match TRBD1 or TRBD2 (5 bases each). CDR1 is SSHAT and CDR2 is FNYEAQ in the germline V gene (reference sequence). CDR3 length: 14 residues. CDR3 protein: CASSSHLGAGELFF. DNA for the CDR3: TGTGCTAGCAGCTCGCACCTGGGGGCCGGGGAGCTGTTTTTT.

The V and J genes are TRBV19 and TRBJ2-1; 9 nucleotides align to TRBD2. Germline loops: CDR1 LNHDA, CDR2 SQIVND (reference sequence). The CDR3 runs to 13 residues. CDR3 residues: CASGGSGSNEQFF. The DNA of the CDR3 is TGTGCATCAGGGGGTAGCGGGAGTAATGAGCAGTTCTTC.

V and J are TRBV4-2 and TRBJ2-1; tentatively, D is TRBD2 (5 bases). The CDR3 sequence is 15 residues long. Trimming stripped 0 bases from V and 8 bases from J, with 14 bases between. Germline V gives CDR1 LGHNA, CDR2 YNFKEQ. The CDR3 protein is CASSQEPLAAYEQFF. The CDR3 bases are TGTGCCAGCAGCCAAGAACCGCTAGCTGCCTATGAGCAGTTCTTC.

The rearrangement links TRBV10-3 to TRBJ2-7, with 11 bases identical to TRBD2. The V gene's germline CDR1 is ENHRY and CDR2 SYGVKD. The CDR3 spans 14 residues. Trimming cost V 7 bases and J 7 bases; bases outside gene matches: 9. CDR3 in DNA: TGTGCCATCATTTCCGGGGTAGCGGGGGGGGAGCAGTACTTC. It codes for CAIISGVAGGEQYF.

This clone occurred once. The CDR3 region has the DNA TGCAGCGTTGAAGTAGGCAAGAACTACGAGCAGTACTTC. Translation gives CSVEVGKNYEQYF. V and J are TRBV29-1 and TRBJ2-7; no reliable D call. V was trimmed by 1 base and J by 3 bases, leaving 10 bases between them. The germline V gene encodes CDR1 SQVTM and CDR2 ANQGSEA. The CDR3 contains 13 residues.

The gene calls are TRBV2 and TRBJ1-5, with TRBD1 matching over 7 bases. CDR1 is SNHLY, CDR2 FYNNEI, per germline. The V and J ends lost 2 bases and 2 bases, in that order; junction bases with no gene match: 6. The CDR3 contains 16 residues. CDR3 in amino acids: CASSEPSGTGNQPQHF. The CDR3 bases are TGTGCCAGCAGTGAACCCTCCGGGACAGGCAATCAGCCCCAGCATTTT.

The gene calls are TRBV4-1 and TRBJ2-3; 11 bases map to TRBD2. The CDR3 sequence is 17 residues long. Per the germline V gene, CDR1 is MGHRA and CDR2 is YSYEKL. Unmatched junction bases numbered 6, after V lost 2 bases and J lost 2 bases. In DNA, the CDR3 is TGCGCCAGCAGCCAATCCGGGACTAGCGGTTTCACAGATACGCAGTATTTT. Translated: CASSQSGTSGFTDTQYF.

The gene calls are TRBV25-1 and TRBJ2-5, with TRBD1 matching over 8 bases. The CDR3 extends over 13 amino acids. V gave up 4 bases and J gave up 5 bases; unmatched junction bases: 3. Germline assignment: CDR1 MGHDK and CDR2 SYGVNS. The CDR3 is CASSGQGMETQYF. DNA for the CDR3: TGTGCCAGCAGTGGACAGGGGATGGAGACCCAGTACTTC. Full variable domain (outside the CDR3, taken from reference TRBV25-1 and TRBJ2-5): EADIYQTPRYLVIGTGKKITLECSQTMGHDKMYWYQQDPGMELHLIHYSYGVNSTEKGDLSSESTVSRIRTEHFPLTLESARPSHTSQYLCASSGQGMETQYFGPGTRLLVL.

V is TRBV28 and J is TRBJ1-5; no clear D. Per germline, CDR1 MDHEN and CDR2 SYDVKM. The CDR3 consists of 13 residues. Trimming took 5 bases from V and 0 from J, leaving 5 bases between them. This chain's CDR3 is CASSRYSNQPQHF. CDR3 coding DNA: TGTGCCAGCAGTCGGTATAGCAATCAGCCCCAGCATTTT. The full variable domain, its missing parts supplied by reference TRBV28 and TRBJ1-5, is DVKVTQSSRYLVKRTGEKVFLECVQDMDHENMFWYRQDPGLGLRLIYFSYDVKMKEKGDIPEGYSVSREKKERFSLILESASTNQTSMYLCASSRYSNQPQHFGDGTRLSIL.